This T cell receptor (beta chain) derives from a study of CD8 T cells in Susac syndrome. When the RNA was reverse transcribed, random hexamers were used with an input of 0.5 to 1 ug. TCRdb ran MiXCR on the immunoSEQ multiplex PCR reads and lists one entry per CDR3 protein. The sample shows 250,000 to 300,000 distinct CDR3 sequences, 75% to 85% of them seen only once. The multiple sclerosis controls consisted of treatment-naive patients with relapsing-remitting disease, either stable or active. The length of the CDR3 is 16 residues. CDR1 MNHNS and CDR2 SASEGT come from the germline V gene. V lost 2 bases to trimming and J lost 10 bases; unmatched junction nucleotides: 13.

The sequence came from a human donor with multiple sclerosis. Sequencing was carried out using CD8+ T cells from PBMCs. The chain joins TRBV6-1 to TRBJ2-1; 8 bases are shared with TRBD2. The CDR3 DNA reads TGTGCCAGCAGTGAACCCGGACTAGCCGCGTCCCGGGAGCAGTTCTTC. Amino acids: CASSEPGLAASREQFF.